The T cell receptor (beta chain) under discussion was sequenced for a study of CD8+CD57+ T cells in acquired aplastic anemia (dated 2018 in TCRdb). Some background on the complete study: DNA extracted from sorted CD4+ and CD8+ cells had a mean of around 3.3 ug, with a range of about 0.18 to 27.4 ug. For healthy donor samples, the average read count was about 10 million for CD4+ cells and 11 million to 13 million for CD8+ cells. Overall study results and their limits: Fewer than 35 CD8+ CDR3 sequences were found to be shared between patients and controls, but these sequences appeared to be highly expressed in patients and within the immunodominant clones of the patients. No significant difference in CD8+ Simpson's diversity was found between patients and healthy controls (P=0.060).

TCR beta VDJ combination and CDR3 sequence profiling used genomic DNA as the template. An Illumina HiSeq 2000 was the platform used for TCR repertoire sequencing. In the original analysis: TRBV/TRBJ rearrangement plots, CDR3 size and DJ length profiles, and Simpson's diversity index were used to evaluate the repertoires. The most abundant DNA sequence in the deep sequencing data was defined as the immunodominant clone. CDR3 amino acid sequences were checked for sharing between subjects and were compared against published repertoires and the VDJdb database. The raw public data were reprocessed by TCRdb itself: fastp quality trimming at Q25, MiXCR clonotype calling, in-frame beta chains only. Each CDR3 protein appears once, grouped with its most common genes and DNA. The authors' filters were not applied to this entry. The sample table contains some 48,000 distinct CDR3 sequences; only one count was recorded for over 60% of them. The biggest ten clones account for around 36% of the sample.

A remark on this clonotype: This receptor's antigen is unknown. Base qualities are not provided; no much larger clone lies one nucleotide away.

V is reduced by 4 bases and J by 5 bases, leaving a spacing of 11 bases between them. CDR1 SQVTM and CDR2 ANQGSEA are derived from the germline V gene. From the cysteine through the phenylalanine, the CDR3 covers 12 amino acids. The read is trimmed to its CDR3 DNA, 36 bases read in frame from base 1. In the study, sorted CD4+ and CD8+ blood T cells from patients with severe aplastic anemia and from healthy subjects underwent deep sequencing of TCR repertoires. Ficoll-Paque density gradient centrifugation was used to isolate peripheral blood mononuclear cells. CD4+ and CD8+ T cells were sorted by FACS or magnetic beads before DNA extraction.

The sequencing input was sorted CD4+, CD8+, or CD8+CD57+ T cells (not recorded which) from PBMCs. The rearranged segments are TRBV29-1 and TRBJ1-1; a tentative D match to TRBD1 spans 5 bases. This TCR was recovered from a human donor in good health, serving as a control. The base sequence is TGCAGCGTTGGGAGAGGGGAAACTGAAGCTTTCTTT. It translates to CSVGRGETEAFF.